This T cell receptor (beta chain) was recorded in a study of blood T cell repertoires in COVID-19. The overall study: The samples span acute and convalescent COVID-19 from the United States, Italy and Spain. T cells, B-cell-depleted T cells, or PBMCs supplied cDNA or gDNA.

Per the study methods: Researchers report that nucleated cell counts were estimated from reference gene primer amplification. Data came from immunoSEQ multiplex PCR; TCRdb stores just in-frame clones and leaves some out. V and J calls and clone size are copied from that table; D and trimming were computed from the DNA. The sample lists about 160,000 clones; less than 85% were seen once. A Seattle source enrolled patients during active infection and followed them longitudinally. Sequenced material: peripheral blood. The TCR was taken from a woman aged 40 to 50 with COVID-19, enrolled during active disease.

The CDR3 sequence: CSVTVPEAFF. The CDR3 nucleotides are TGCAGCGTCACGGTCCCTGAAGCTTTCTTT. The V call is TRBV20-1, the J call TRBJ1-1; no clear D gene. This CDR3 region has 10 residues. Germline lookup yields CDR1 DFQATT and CDR2 SNEGSKA (reference sequence).